This TCR beta chain originates from a study of T cell changes during pregnancy in multiple sclerosis. Deletions cut 8 bases from V and 0 bases from J, with 11 bases between. Germline V CDR1 and CDR2: MDHEN, SYDVKM. The CDR3 consists of 14 residues. Measured with immunoSEQ multiplex PCR; TCRdb has only the in-frame clones, and not every one. The top ten hold around 2.5% of the sample, which has about 96,000 clones, approximately 92% seen once. Here the sequenced sample was peripheral blood, taken in the first trimester of pregnancy. The origin of this receptor is a female donor with multiple sclerosis, enrolled in a pregnancy study. The chain couples TRBV28 to TRBJ2-1, with D unclear. CDR3 residues: CASSTPSSYNEQFF. Here the CDR3 DNA reads TGTGCCAGCTCAACCCCCAGCTCCTACAATGAGCAGTTCTTC.